This T cell receptor (beta chain) came from a study of blood T cell repertoires in COVID-19. As for the study in general: In each case, the material was cDNA or gDNA derived from T cells, B-cell-depleted T cells, or PBMCs.

Per germline, CDR1 GTSNPN and CDR2 SVGIG (reference sequence). The CDR3 spans 16 residues. V shed 3 bases and J 3 bases; nucleotides not matched to a gene: 13. Sequenced by immunoSEQ multiplex PCR; TCRdb stores in-frame clones only, minus some. Among around 500,000 clones, approximately 83% were seen once, and the ten largest hold 3.2%. This receptor was taken from a human donor in a cohort sampled during active COVID-19. The chain combines TRBV30 with TRBJ2-7; 8 nucleotides match TRBD2. Material for sequencing was peripheral blood. The CDR3 loop is CAWRDLAGGKGYEQYF. The CDR3, as DNA: TGTGCCTGGAGGGACCTCGCGGGAGGTAAGGGCTACGAGCAGTACTTC. Supplemented by reference TRBV30 and TRBJ2-7, the full variable domain reads SQTIHQWPATLVQPVGSPLSLECTVEGTSNPNLYWYRQAAGRGLQLLFYSVGIGQISSEVPQNLSASRPQDRQFILSSKKLLLSDSGFYLCAWRDLAGGKGYEQYFGPGTRLTVT.